A single TCR beta chain is shown here with its context. The antigen remains undetermined. Germline V gene lookup returns CDR1 SGHRS and CDR2 YFSETQ. V lost 4 bases, J lost 4 bases, and 4 bases stayed unmatched. The CDR3 consists of 15 residues. A multiplex PCR was run with 60 Vbeta primers and 13 Jbeta primers. This table comes from immunoSEQ multiplex PCR, and its TCRdb copy is limited to in-frame clones, with some not included. The table shows 80,000 to 100,000 clones, with roughly 77% occurring only once. This entry belongs to a study of cytomegalovirus exposure and HLA in healthy donors. Study results and caveats: Among TCR beta chains, those listed as cytomegalovirus-associated numbered over 150.

Sequenced input: PBMCs. The TCR sequence derives from a human donor in good health. The gene calls are TRBV5-1 and TRBJ2-2; 10 nucleotides agree with TRBD1. CDR3 nucleotides: TGCGCCAGCAGCCGGGACAGGGGAGGCACCGGGGAGCTGTTTTTT. Translation: CASSRDRGGTGELFF. The full variable domain, in which reference TRBV5-1 and TRBJ2-2 provide the parts outside the CDR3, is KAGVTQTPRYLIKTRGQQVTLSCSPISGHRSVSWYQQTPGQGLQFLFEYFSETQRNKGNFPGRFSGRQFSNSRSEMNVSTLELGDSALYLCASSRDRGGTGELFFGEGSRLTVL.